The rows below give T cell receptor beta chains drawn from one sample of a study of immune evolution from preneoplasia to lung adenocarcinoma. Clones were sequenced by immunoSEQ multiplex PCR, and TCRdb holds only the in-frame ones, with some missing. The data show roughly 4,200 clones, with roughly four fifths seen just once and roughly 16% held by the top ten. Material for sequencing was FFPE adjacent normal lung tissue. These receptor sequences come from an older donor with lung adenocarcinoma. The CDR3 runs from the conserved cysteine through the conserved F or W. The order of the fields is clone size, D gene, J gene, V gene, CDR3 protein, CDR3 DNA. D genes are given only for firm matches. Expanded clones get a size class; other rows say once, few or many, or leave the size out.

clone size: -; D gene: TRBD2; J gene: TRBJ2-3; V gene: TRBV4-1; CDR3 protein: CASSPSGSTDTQYF; CDR3 DNA: TGCGCCAGCAGCCCTAGCGGGAGCACAGATACGCAGTATTTT
clone size: -; D gene: -; J gene: TRBJ2-7; V gene: TRBV4-1; CDR3 protein: CASSQPPEYEQYF; CDR3 DNA: TGCGCCAGCAGCCAACCCCCTGAATACGAGCAGTACTTC
clone size: -; D gene: -; J gene: TRBJ1-2; V gene: TRBV28; CDR3 protein: CASSLSGQSPRGYTF; CDR3 DNA: TGTGCCAGCAGTTTAAGTGGACAGAGTCCACGTGGCTACACCTTC
clone size: -; D gene: -; J gene: TRBJ2-3; V gene: TRBV29-1; CDR3 protein: CSVVGTEDTQYF; CDR3 DNA: TGCAGCGTTGTCGGCACAGAAGATACGCAGTATTTT
clone size: -; D gene: TRBD1; J gene: TRBJ2-1; V gene: TRBV28; CDR3 protein: CASRWGQGESNEQFF; CDR3 DNA: TGTGCCAGCAGGTGGGGACAGGGAGAGTCCAATGAGCAGTTCTTC
clone size: -; D gene: -; J gene: TRBJ2-5; V gene: TRBV4-1; CDR3 protein: CASSQQETQYF; CDR3 DNA: TGCGCCAGCAGCCAACAAGAGACCCAGTACTTC
clone size: -; D gene: -; J gene: TRBJ1-1; V gene: TRBV30; CDR3 protein: CAWTPMDKNTEAFF; CDR3 DNA: TGTGCCTGGACCCCGATGGACAAGAACACTGAAGCTTTCTTT
clone size: -; D gene: -; J gene: TRBJ2-3; V gene: TRBV25-1; CDR3 protein: CASSDVRAPDTQYF; CDR3 DNA: TGTGCCAGCAGTGATGTTAGGGCCCCAGATACGCAGTATTTT
clone size: -; D gene: TRBD2; J gene: TRBJ2-3; V gene: TRBV19; CDR3 protein: CASSIKAGSKYF; CDR3 DNA: TGTGCCAGTAGTATCAAAGCGGGAAGCAAGTATTTT
clone size: -; D gene: -; J gene: TRBJ1-6; V gene: TRBV7-9; CDR3 protein: CASSLATGRGSPLHF; CDR3 DNA: TGTGCCAGCAGCTTAGCGACAGGCCGGGGGTCACCCCTCCACTTT
clone size: -; D gene: TRBD2; J gene: TRBJ2-3; V gene: TRBV5-1; CDR3 protein: CASQKTSSGRTNTQYF; CDR3 DNA: TGCGCCAGCCAAAAAACATCTAGCGGGAGAACCAATACGCAGTATTTT
clone size: -; D gene: -; J gene: TRBJ1-5; V gene: TRBV5-3; CDR3 protein: CASSLGAQPQHF; CDR3 DNA: TGTGCCAGCAGCTTGGGCGCTCAGCCCCAGCATTTT
clone size: -; D gene: -; J gene: TRBJ2-6; V gene: TRBV16; CDR3 protein: CASSQGDGANVLTF; CDR3 DNA: TGTGCCAGCAGCCAGGGGGATGGGGCCAACGTCCTGACTTTC
clone size: -; D gene: -; J gene: TRBJ2-3; V gene: TRBV16; CDR3 protein: CASSQSGDTQYF; CDR3 DNA: TGTGCCAGCAGCCAATCGGGAGATACGCAGTATTTT
clone size: -; D gene: TRBD1; J gene: TRBJ1-2; V gene: TRBV10-3; CDR3 protein: CAISESGTGGMEGTF; CDR3 DNA: TGTGCCATCAGTGAATCCGGGACAGGGGGTATGGAAGGCACCTTC
clone size: -; D gene: -; J gene: TRBJ2-5; V gene: TRBV7-7; CDR3 protein: CASSLAPGSGTQYF; CDR3 DNA: TGTGCTAGCAGCTTAGCCCCGGGGTCGGGGACCCAGTACTTC
clone size: -; D gene: -; J gene: TRBJ2-3; V gene: TRBV7-8; CDR3 protein: CASSLLQGRTDTQYF; CDR3 DNA: TGTGCCAGCAGCTTATTGCAGGGCCGCACAGATACGCAGTATTTT
clone size: -; D gene: -; J gene: TRBJ2-1; V gene: TRBV30; CDR3 protein: CAWSRQGHEQFF; CDR3 DNA: TGTGCCTGGAGTCGTCAGGGCCATGAGCAGTTCTTC
clone size: -; D gene: -; J gene: TRBJ2-3; V gene: TRBV28; CDR3 protein: CASSLVVYDTQYF; CDR3 DNA: TGTGCCAGCAGTTTAGTGGTTTACGATACGCAGTATTTT
clone size: -; D gene: TRBD1; J gene: TRBJ2-7; V gene: TRBV6-1; CDR3 protein: CASSWTGDYEQYF; CDR3 DNA: TGTGCCAGCAGCTGGACAGGAGACTACGAGCAGTACTTC
clone size: -; D gene: -; J gene: TRBJ2-1; V gene: TRBV30; CDR3 protein: CAWSVRNNEQFF; CDR3 DNA: TGTGCCTGGAGTGTTAGGAACAATGAGCAGTTCTTC
clone size: -; D gene: TRBD1; J gene: TRBJ2-5; V gene: TRBV5-5; CDR3 protein: CASSSSLDRAWETQYF; CDR3 DNA: TGTGCCAGCAGCTCAAGCCTGGACAGGGCGTGGGAGACCCAGTACTTC
clone size: -; D gene: -; J gene: TRBJ2-7; V gene: TRBV7-9; CDR3 protein: CASSMAGSYEQYF; CDR3 DNA: TGTGCCAGCAGCATGGCCGGCTCCTACGAGCAGTACTTC
clone size: -; D gene: -; J gene: TRBJ1-5; V gene: TRBV6-5; CDR3 protein: CASSPQIYSNQPQHF; CDR3 DNA: TGTGCCAGCAGCCCACAGATTTATAGCAATCAGCCCCAGCATTTT
clone size: -; D gene: -; J gene: TRBJ1-5; V gene: TRBV19; CDR3 protein: CASSIVKYSNQPQHF; CDR3 DNA: TGTGCCAGTAGTATAGTTAAGTATAGCAATCAGCCCCAGCATTTT
clone size: -; D gene: -; J gene: TRBJ2-2; V gene: TRBV7-3; CDR3 protein: CASSLGMNTGELFF; CDR3 DNA: TGTGCCAGCAGCTTAGGCATGAACACCGGGGAGCTGTTTTTT
clone size: -; D gene: -; J gene: TRBJ1-2; V gene: TRBV12-5; CDR3 protein: CASGSPVHGYTF; CDR3 DNA: TGTGCTAGTGGTTCGCCCGTCCATGGCTACACCTTC
clone size: -; D gene: -; J gene: TRBJ2-5; V gene: TRBV5-5; CDR3 protein: CASSFQPQETQYF; CDR3 DNA: TGTGCCAGCAGCTTCCAACCCCAAGAGACCCAGTACTTC
clone size: -; D gene: -; J gene: TRBJ2-7; V gene: TRBV30; CDR3 protein: CAWRKAASYEQYF; CDR3 DNA: TGTGCCTGGAGAAAGGCGGCCAGCTACGAGCAGTACTTC
clone size: once; D gene: -; J gene: TRBJ1-1; V gene: TRBV5-6; CDR3 protein: CASSTGTQTEAFF; CDR3 DNA: TGTGCCAGCAGCACCGGGACGCAGACTGAAGCTTTCTTT
clone size: -; D gene: -; J gene: TRBJ1-5; V gene: TRBV2; CDR3 protein: CASSPPTVNQPQHF; CDR3 DNA: TGTGCCAGCAGTCCCCCGACAGTCAATCAGCCCCAGCATTTT